The clone carrying this T cell receptor beta chain appeared many times. What it binds is unknown. V was cut by 8 bases and J by 3 bases, with 13 bases left in between. Looked up from germline, CDR1 is KGHSH and CDR2 is LQKENI. The CDR3 is 13 residues long. Before thyroid surgery, none of the patients had received any treatment. The data originate from a study of metastatic and nonmetastatic thyroid tumors. Study details: Both malignant and benign thyroid patients supplied peripheral blood and tumor or nodule tissue samples, across which the repertoires of these patients were then compared. The study's findings and limits: Malignant tumors reportedly showed significantly higher TCR beta diversity than benign nodules in both blood and tumor.

How the authors handled the data: A distant-metastasis classifier for papillary thyroid cancer was built using CDR3 differences across clinicopathological groups. MiXCR was used by TCRdb to re-call the PCR reads. It is TCRdb's table, rather than the study itself, that gives the V and J calls and clone size. The sample has 40,000 to 45,000 clones; 16% are singletons. The sequenced material came from blood. This chain links TRBV18 with TRBJ1-1; D gene uncertain. The source is a female donor with papillary thyroid cancer or a benign thyroid nodule (not recorded which). Some clones in this sample may be carry-over from other donors' samples. CDR3 DNA: TGTGCCAGCACCCCGTATACATACACTGAAGCTTTCTTT. Translated: CASTPYTYTEAFF.